Detailed here is one TCR beta chain. Trimming removed 1 base from V and 1 base from J; junction bases left unmatched: 9. The CDR3 contains 17 residues. Germline CDR1 and CDR2: SGHTA and FQGNSA. The sample comes from a study of blood T cell repertoires in COVID-19. Looking at the study overall: The study drew acute and convalescent COVID-19 samples from the United States, Italy and Spain. The analysed material was cDNA or gDNA that came from T cells, B-cell-depleted T cells, or PBMCs.

Per the authors' pipeline: Reference gene primer amplification gave nucleated cell count estimates. TCRdb's copy holds only in-frame clones and misses some; the assay was immunoSEQ multiplex PCR. That table gives V, J and clone size, and the DNA gave D and trimming. The repertoire holds 85,000 to 100,000 clones, with 79% as singletons. The sequence was collected from an elderly woman with active or convalescent COVID-19. Sequenced input: peripheral blood. The chain is built from TRBV7-2 and TRBJ1-1; 7 bases match TRBD1. Here the CDR3 DNA reads TGTGCCAGCAGCTTAGTAGGACGACAGGGTGGGAACACTGAAGCTTTCTTT. This codes for CASSLVGRQGGNTEAFF.